This is a list of T cell receptor beta chains from one sample in a study of regulatory T cells in long-lasting Graves disease. TCRdb reanalysed the multiplex PCR reads using MiXCR and keeps one entry per CDR3 protein. The data hold 350,000 to 500,000 distinct CDR3 sequences, with about a sixth observed a single time. These data were likewise used in another study, on T cells in Graves' hyperthyroidism and ophthalmopathy.

The sample consisted of peripheral blood mononuclear cells (PBMCs), taken at new diagnosis, from a patient treated with antithyroid drugs. These receptors were taken from a woman aged 18-30 years with Graves disease. The CDR3 runs from the conserved cysteine through the conserved F or W. A D gene is named only where the DNA matches it firmly. For some rows the clone size is stated as once, few or many, or as a class when expanded; others skip it.

V,J,size,D,DNA,CDR3
TRBV5-8,TRBJ1-5,.,TRBD1,TGTGCCAGCAGCCTGACAGGGGGCCTTCAGCCCCAGCATTTT,CASSLTGGLQPQHF
TRBV7-2,TRBJ2-1,.,TRBD2,TGTGCCAGCAGACTAGCGGGATCCTACGAGCAGTTCTTC,CASRLAGSYEQFF
TRBV5-1,TRBJ1-2,.,.,TGCGCCAGCAGCTTGGAAGGGGATAACTATGGCTACACCTTC,CASSLEGDNYGYTF
TRBV7-9,TRBJ2-7,many,.,TGTGCCAGCGGCTCCACCGCCTACGAGCAGTACTTC,CASGSTAYEQYF
TRBV28,TRBJ1-1,few,.,TGTGCCAGCAGCCGGGAGGGTTTGGGGGGGGCTTTCTTT,CASSREGLGGAFF
TRBV7-9,TRBJ1-1,.,.,TGTGCCAGCGGTCGAGACAGGCGGAACACTGAAGCTTTCTTT,CASGRDRRNTEAFF
TRBV20-1,TRBJ1-2,.,TRBD1,TGCAGTGCTAGCGGGACAGGGGGGTTTGGCTACACCTTC,CSASGTGGFGYTF
TRBV6-5,TRBJ2-7,many,.,TGTGCCAGCAGTTACTCGGGTACAGGTGTTAGTGAGCAGTACTTC,CASSYSGTGVSEQYF
TRBV18,TRBJ2-7,.,TRBD2,TGTGCCAGCTCACCAACTAGCGGGAATTACGAGCAGTACTTC,CASSPTSGNYEQYF
TRBV9,TRBJ2-1,few,.,TGTGCCAGCAGCGTTCACGGGAGCTCCTACAATGAGCAGTTCTTC,CASSVHGSSYNEQFF
TRBV10-1,TRBJ2-1,few,.,TGCGCCAGCAGTCGGGGGTCGTCCAATGAGCAGTTCTTC,CASSRGSSNEQFF
TRBV19,TRBJ2-1,.,.,TGTGCCAGTAGTGGGACAACATACAATGAGCAGTTCTTC,CASSGTTYNEQFF
TRBV6-1,TRBJ2-1,few,.,TGTGCCAGCGCTGATAGGACCGGGAGCTCCTACAATGAGCAGTTCTTC,CASADRTGSSYNEQFF
TRBV28,TRBJ2-5,many,.,TGTGCCAGCAGTACAACGGACGGCCAAGAGACCCAGTACTTC,CASSTTDGQETQYF
TRBV11-2,TRBJ2-1,many,.,TGTGCCAGCAGCACAATCACGGGGGAGCAGTTCTTC,CASSTITGEQFF
TRBV6-1,TRBJ2-3,many,TRBD1,TGTGCCAGCGGGCAGGGGGGCACAGATACGCAGTATTTT,CASGQGGTDTQYF
TRBV18,TRBJ1-5,many,.,TGTGCCAGCTCACCACAAAGTACAGCGAATCAGCCCCAGCATTTT,CASSPQSTANQPQHF
TRBV5-1,TRBJ1-1,.,.,TGCGCCAGCAGCACTCCCTCAGGGAACACTGAAGCTTTCTTT,CASSTPSGNTEAFF
TRBV3-1,TRBJ1-2,many,TRBD1,TGTGCCAGCAGCCAAGACCCGAGACAGGGTCCCTTCTATGGCTACACCTTC,CASSQDPRQGPFYGYTF
TRBV7-6,TRBJ2-2,.,.,TGTGCCAGCAGCGTATACAGGCCTCATCCCACCGGGGAGCTGTTTTTT,CASSVYRPHPTGELFF
TRBV20-1,TRBJ2-1,many,TRBD2,TGCAGTGCTAGAGATCTGGTAGCGGGAGTCCCCTTGTACAATGAGCAGTTCTTC,CSARDLVAGVPLYNEQFF
TRBV7-9,TRBJ2-3,.,TRBD1,TGTGCCAGCAGCCACGGACAGGGGGTGACAGATACGCAGTATTTT,CASSHGQGVTDTQYF
TRBV5-1,TRBJ1-4,.,.,TGCGCCAGCAGCCCGGTTGGCGCGCTCGTCGGTGAAAAACTGTTTTTT,CASSPVGALVGEKLFF
TRBV15,TRBJ2-5,once,.,TGTGCCACCAGCAGAGGGTCAAACCAAGAGACCCAGTACTTC,CATSRGSNQETQYF
TRBV7-2,TRBJ2-1,many,TRBD2,TGTGCCAGCAGCGAGAGCGGGAGGGGAGCTTACAATGAGCAGTTCTTC,CASSESGRGAYNEQFF
TRBV10-3,TRBJ2-1,many,TRBD2,TGTGCCATCAGTGCCCCTAGCGGGAGGGCAAATGAGCAGTTCTTC,CAISAPSGRANEQFF
TRBV7-9,TRBJ2-7,.,.,TGTGCCAGCAGCTCTGGACAGGGAGGGGGCTCCGAGCAGTACTTC,CASSSGQGGGSEQYF
TRBV28,TRBJ2-5,.,.,TGTGCCAGCAGTTTAAATCCTGCAAGGACCCAGTACTTC,CASSLNPARTQYF
TRBV18,TRBJ2-7,many,.,TGTGCCAGCTCACGGGTTTCCTACGAGCAGTACTTC,CASSRVSYEQYF
TRBV28,TRBJ1-5,.,TRBD1,TGTGCCAGCAGTTTTTTGGACAGGGTGAATAATCAGCCCCAGCATTTT,CASSFLDRVNNQPQHF
TRBV12-3/TRBV12-4,TRBJ2-1,many,TRBD1,TGTGCCAGCAGTTTCCGCCCGGGACAGATCATGGATGAGCAGTTCTTC,CASSFRPGQIMDEQFF
TRBV29-1,TRBJ2-1,many,TRBD2,TGCAGCGTTGAGCATCCCGGGACTAGGATTAGCTCCTACAATGAGCAGTTCTTC,CSVEHPGTRISSYNEQFF
TRBV9,TRBJ1-6,.,.,TGTGCCAGCAGCGCCGGACAGTTTAATTCACCCCTCCACTTT,CASSAGQFNSPLHF
TRBV5-6,TRBJ1-2,many,.,TGTGCCAGCAGCTTGTCGGCCTCGAGGGGCTACACCTTC,CASSLSASRGYTF
TRBV28,TRBJ1-6,few,.,TGTGCCAGCAGTCCTAGCACGGGGGACTCCTATAATTCACCCCTCCACTTT,CASSPSTGDSYNSPLHF
TRBV6-2/TRBV6-3,TRBJ2-7,.,.,TGTGCCAGCAGTTACCTTGGGCAGGGTTCAGGCGAGCAGTACTTC,CASSYLGQGSGEQYF
TRBV5-1,TRBJ2-4,few,TRBD1,TGCGCCAGCAGCGCGCCTCCGGGACAGGGAGCCAAAAACATTCAGTACTTC,CASSAPPGQGAKNIQYF
TRBV7-2,TRBJ1-2,many,.,TGTGCCAGCAGCCAGGAGGCAGATTATGGCTACACCTTC,CASSQEADYGYTF
TRBV14,TRBJ2-5,many,TRBD2,TGTGCCAGCAGCCGCGGGGGTGCGGAGACCCAGTACTTC,CASSRGGAETQYF
TRBV6-1,TRBJ1-5,many,.,TGTGCCAGCACTCTCACACAGGGATCGGGTCAGCCCCAGCATTTT,CASTLTQGSGQPQHF
TRBV7-9,TRBJ2-5,many,.,TGTGCCAGCAGGAAAGGAGAGACCCAGTACTTC,CASRKGETQYF
TRBV28,TRBJ2-5,once,TRBD2,TGTGCCAGCAGTTCCCTACTAGCGGGAGCGCAAGAGACCCAGTACTTC,CASSSLLAGAQETQYF